This T cell receptor beta chain was profiled in a study of immune evolution from preneoplasia to lung adenocarcinoma. The method was immunoSEQ multiplex PCR; TCRdb's version includes in-frame clones alone and lacks a portion of them. Of some 5,000 clones listed, approximately 80% are singletons. This CDR3 is 16 amino acids long. Germline CDR1 and CDR2: MGHRA and YSYEKL. V lost 0 bases to trimming and J lost 4 bases, with 12 bases between them. Patient tissue came from resections in Japan or China, 2014–2017. V is TRBV4-1 and J is TRBJ2-2; D may be TRBD1 (8 bases). The sequenced sample consisted of FFPE adjacent normal lung tissue. The receptor was derived from a person aged 70 to 85 with lung adenocarcinoma. DNA of the CDR3: TGCGCCAGCAGCCAAGATACAGGGGGGGCCACCGGGGAGCTGTTTTTT. As protein: CASSQDTGGATGELFF.